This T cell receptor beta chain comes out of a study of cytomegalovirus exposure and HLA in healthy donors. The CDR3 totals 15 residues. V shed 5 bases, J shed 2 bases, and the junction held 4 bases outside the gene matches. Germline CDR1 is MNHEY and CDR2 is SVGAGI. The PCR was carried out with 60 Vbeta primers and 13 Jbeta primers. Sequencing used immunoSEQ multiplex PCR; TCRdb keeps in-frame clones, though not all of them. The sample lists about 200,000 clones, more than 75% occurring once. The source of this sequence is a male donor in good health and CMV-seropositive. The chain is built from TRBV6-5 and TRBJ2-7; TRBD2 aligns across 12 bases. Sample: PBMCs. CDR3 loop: CASSGGLAGTYEQYF. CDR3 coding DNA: TGTGCCAGCAGTGGCGGACTAGCGGGGACCTACGAGCAGTACTTC.